One sample yielded the 12 T cell receptor beta chains listed below, sequenced in a study of blood T cell repertoires in COVID-19. Generated by immunoSEQ multiplex PCR, the TCRdb table keeps only in-frame clones and is missing some. The sample lists roughly 180,000 clones; roughly 88% were seen once. The sequencing sample was made of peripheral blood. Receptors were obtained from a man aged 55 to 70 who had recovered from COVID-19.

The chain employs TRBV2 and TRBJ2-5; a possible D gene is TRBD1 (5 bases). Between the trimmed V and J ends, which lost 6 bases and 4 bases, there was a span of 15 bases. The germline V gene encodes CDR1 SNHLY and CDR2 FYNNEI. The CDR3 totals 14 residues. CDR3: CASSPGISLETQYF. The CDR3, as DNA: TGTGCCAGCAGCCCAGGGATAAGTTTAGAGACCCAGTACTTC.

This clone appeared once. The chain carries TRBV6-5 and TRBJ1-2; 7 bases are a match to TRBD1. Germline V CDR1 and CDR2: MNHEY, SVGAGI. This CDR3 comprises 15 residues. V shed 7 bases and J 6 bases; nucleotides not matched to a gene: 14. The CDR3 region is CASTTTIGGGNGYTF. The CDR3 nucleotides are TGTGCCAGCACCACCACCATCGGAGGGGGCAATGGCTACACCTTC.

The chain joins TRBV7-8 to TRBJ2-7; weak D call: TRBD1 (5 bases). V was shortened by 1 base and J by 6 bases, with 13 bases between the two germline ends. The length of the CDR3 is 14 residues. Per the germline V gene, CDR1 is SGHVS and CDR2 is FQNEAQ. CDR3 region: CASSLGGRAAEQYF. The CDR3 nucleotides read TGTGCCAGCAGCTTAGGGGGCAGGGCGGCCGAGCAGTACTTC.

CDR3 sequence (DNA): TGCGCCAGCAGCTTGGAGGCACAGCCAACCGGGGAGCTGTTTTTT. Translated, it gives CASSLEAQPTGELFF. The chain recombines TRBV5-1 with TRBJ2-2; no definite D call. Trimming removed 0 bases at V and 5 bases at J, with 11 bases between. Germline V CDR1 and CDR2: SGHRS, YFSETQ. The CDR3 covers 15 residues.

The V call is TRBV9, the J call TRBJ1-3, with a possible D match to TRBD1 (5 bases). This CDR3 contains 16 residues. The germline V gene encodes CDR1 SGDLS and CDR2 YYNGEE. Trimming removed 0 bases from V and 0 bases from J, with 10 bases in between. The CDR3 DNA reads TGTGCCAGCAGCGTAGAGGGGCTTTTCTCTGGAAACACCATATATTTT. Amino acids: CASSVEGLFSGNTIYF.

Points on this clone: Other DNA sequences of this sample code for an identical CDR3. The V gene is TRBV19, the J gene TRBJ2-1; D gene uncertain. Trimming left V 2 bases short and J 3 bases short, with 5 bases between. Germline V gene lookup returns CDR1 LNHDA and CDR2 SQIVND (reference sequence). The CDR3 totals 13 residues. The CDR3 region has the DNA TGTGCCAGTAGTATATCTAACTACAATGAGCAGTTCTTC. It is translated as CASSISNYNEQFF.

The chain has TRBV18 and TRBJ1-1; D possibly corresponds to TRBD1 (6 bases). The CDR3 spans 15 residues. Germline V gene sequence: CDR1 KGHSH, CDR2 LQKENI. Between the trimmed V and J ends, which lost 3 bases and 4 bases, there was a span of 15 bases. The CDR3 is CASSPGQSRGTEAFF. For the CDR3, the DNA is TGTGCCAGCTCACCCGGACAGAGCCGCGGCACTGAAGCTTTCTTT. Based on the CDR3 plus reference TRBV18 and TRBJ1-1, the full variable domain is NAGVMQNPRHLVRRRGQEARLRCSPMKGHSHVYWYRQLPEEGLKFMVYLQKENIIDESGMPKERFSAEFPKEGPSILRIQQVVRGDSAAYFCASSPGQSRGTEAFFGQGTRLTVV.

The genes are TRBV11-2 and TRBJ2-5, with TRBD2 matching over 16 bases. CDR1 and CDR2 (germline): SGHAT, FQNNGV. Trimming removed 6 bases from V and 3 bases from J; junction bases left unmatched: 13. This CDR3 spans 19 amino acids. The CDR3 region has the DNA TGTGCCAGCAGTTGGAGCTCCGGGACTAGCGGGGGGGCCGAAGAGACCCAGTACTTC. It yields the protein CASSWSSGTSGGAEETQYF.

This clone was found once. This sequence joins TRBV7-2 and TRBJ2-3; TRBD2 aligns across 8 bases. The CDR3 sequence is 16 residues long. V shed 7 bases, J shed 3 bases, and the junction held 12 bases outside the gene matches. Germline CDR1 is SGHTA and CDR2 is FQGNSA. CDR3 nucleotides: TGTGCCAGCACCCTGGGACGGGGGGGTTTTACAGATACGCAGTATTTT. Encoded protein: CASTLGRGGFTDTQYF.

This clone was found a few times. V and J are TRBV7-3 and TRBJ2-2, with 8 bases fitting TRBD2. Germline assignment: CDR1 SGHTA and CDR2 FQGTGA. V trimming: 5 bases; J trimming: 0 bases; junction bases outside the gene matches: 5. The CDR3 contains 16 residues. DNA for the CDR3: TGTGCCAGCAGCGCCTTTAGCGGGGCGAACACCGGGGAGCTGTTTTTT. The encoded protein is CASSAFSGANTGELFF.

This chain links TRBV12-3 or TRBV12-4 with TRBJ1-1, with D hard to call. CDR3 length: 11 residues. V lost 10 bases to trimming and J lost 11 bases, with 17 bases between them. CDR3 protein: CATSWAGGAFF. In DNA form, the CDR3 reads TGTGCCACCTCTTGGGCGGGTGGTGCTTTCTTT.

This clone appeared once. The chain is built from TRBV5-4 and TRBJ2-7; 10 nucleotides agree with TRBD1. The CDR3 consists of 12 residues. Germline assignment: CDR1 SGHNT and CDR2 YYREEE (reference sequence). V dropped 4 bases and J dropped 9; count of bases not matched to a gene: 4. The CDR3 DNA sequence: TGTGCCAGCAGCACGACAGGGGGCGGGCAGTACTTC. It codes for CASSTTGGGQYF.